The entry below gives a single T cell receptor beta chain sequence along with its context. Its antigen remains unknown. Intraepithelial and lamina propria lymphocytes were freed from processed graft tissue. J was trimmed by 0 bases and V by 0 bases; bases with no gene match: 4. CDR1 is MGHRA, CDR2 YSYEKL, per germline. The CDR3 is 16 amino acids. The sample comes from a study of graft-versus-host responses after intestinal transplantation. Study summary: Recipients got multivisceral, liver-intestinal, or isolated intestinal transplants. Anti-thymocyte globulin was used for induction in all recipients, who then took tacrolimus and steroids for 3 to 4 years.

Broader study findings: Peak circulating GvH clone levels tracked with early post-transplant HvG declines.

Produced via immunoSEQ multiplex PCR; TCRdb's table is partial and in-frame only. This table holds some 66,000 clones, around 90% found once. The receptor's source is a human patient who received an intestinal transplant, so some T cells may come from the graft donor. The source material was ileum tissue, sampled less than 400 days after transplant. The chain has TRBV4-1 and TRBJ1-2, with TRBD1 matching 7 bases. For the CDR3, the DNA is TGCGCCAGCAGCCAAGACCCAGGGGGGTCTAACTATGGCTACACCTTC. Translating gives CASSQDPGGSNYGYTF.